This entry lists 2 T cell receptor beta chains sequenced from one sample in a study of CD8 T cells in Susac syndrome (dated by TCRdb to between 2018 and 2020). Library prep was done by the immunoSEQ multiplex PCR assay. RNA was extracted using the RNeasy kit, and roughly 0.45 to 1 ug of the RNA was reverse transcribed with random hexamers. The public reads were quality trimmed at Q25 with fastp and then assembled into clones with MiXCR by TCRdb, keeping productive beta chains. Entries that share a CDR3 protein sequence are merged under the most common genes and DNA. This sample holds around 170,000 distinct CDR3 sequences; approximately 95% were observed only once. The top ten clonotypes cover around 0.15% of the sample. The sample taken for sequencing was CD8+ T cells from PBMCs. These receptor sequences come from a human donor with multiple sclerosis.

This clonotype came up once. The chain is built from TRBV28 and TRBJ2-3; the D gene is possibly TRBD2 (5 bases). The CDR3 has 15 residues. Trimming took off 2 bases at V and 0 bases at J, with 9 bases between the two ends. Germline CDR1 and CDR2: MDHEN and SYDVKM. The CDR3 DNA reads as TGTGCCAGCAGTTTACCCTGGACTAGCACAGATACGCAGTATTTT. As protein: CASSLPWTSTDTQYF.

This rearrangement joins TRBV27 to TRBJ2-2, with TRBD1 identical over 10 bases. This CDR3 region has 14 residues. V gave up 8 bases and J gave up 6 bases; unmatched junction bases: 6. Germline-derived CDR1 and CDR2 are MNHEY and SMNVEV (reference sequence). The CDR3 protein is CASLGTGVAGELFF. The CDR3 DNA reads TGTGCCAGCCTCGGGACAGGGGTCGCCGGGGAGCTGTTTTTT.